These T cell receptor beta chains were read from a single sample in a study of blood T cell repertoires in COVID-19. The repertoire was sequenced with immunoSEQ multiplex PCR; TCRdb's copy has only in-frame clones and lacks some. The data show about 56,000 clones, 72% seen once. Sequencing used peripheral blood. The receptor source for this set is a woman between 65 and 79 years old with COVID-19, enrolled during active disease. Each CDR3 is given with its conserved first and last residue. The D gene is left open where the match is weak. Some rows have no size entry. The others give once, few or many, or a class for an expanded clone.

d_gene: .; abundance: once; j_gene: TRBJ2-1; v_gene: TRBV11-2; len: 16; CDR3nt: TGTGCCAGCAGCACAAACCCCGTCCCAGTGTACAATGAGCAGTTCTTC; CDR3aa: CASSTNPVPVYNEQFF
d_gene: TRBD2; abundance: few; j_gene: TRBJ2-1; v_gene: TRBV18; len: 15; CDR3nt: TGTGCCAGCTCACCGCCTAGCGGGATAATTAATGAGCAGTTCTTC; CDR3aa: CASSPPSGIINEQFF
d_gene: TRBD2; abundance: .; j_gene: TRBJ2-2; v_gene: TRBV20-1; len: 14; CDR3nt: TGCAGTGCTAGTCAACTAGCGGGGACCGGGGAGCTGTTTTTT; CDR3aa: CSASQLAGTGELFF
d_gene: .; abundance: few; j_gene: TRBJ2-1; v_gene: TRBV7-2; len: 16; CDR3nt: TGTGCCAGCAGCTTAGGAAATCTTGGCGGGGACAATGAGCAGTTCTTC; CDR3aa: CASSLGNLGGDNEQFF
d_gene: TRBD2; abundance: .; j_gene: TRBJ2-2; v_gene: TRBV7-3; len: 17; CDR3nt: TGTGCCAGCAGCTCTCCCGGGACTAGCCCTAACACCGGGGAGCTGTTTTTT; CDR3aa: CASSSPGTSPNTGELFF
d_gene: .; abundance: few; j_gene: TRBJ1-5; v_gene: TRBV5-1; len: 14; CDR3nt: TGCGCCAGCAGCTTGGTAGGGGGTGATCAGCCCCAGCATTTT; CDR3aa: CASSLVGGDQPQHF
d_gene: TRBD1; abundance: .; j_gene: TRBJ2-6; v_gene: TRBV27; len: 19; CDR3nt: TGTGCCAGCAGTCTTAGACAGGGGGAGCCGGAACCTGGGGCCAACGTCCTGACTTTC; CDR3aa: CASSLRQGEPEPGANVLTF
d_gene: TRBD2; abundance: .; j_gene: TRBJ2-3; v_gene: TRBV5-1; len: 16; CDR3nt: TGCGCCAGCAGCCCTGGACTAGCGGGGCGCACAGATACGCAGTATTTT; CDR3aa: CASSPGLAGRTDTQYF
d_gene: TRBD2; abundance: few; j_gene: TRBJ2-1; v_gene: TRBV7-9; len: 16; CDR3nt: TGTGCCAGCAGCATGCTCGTCCGGGAGGGCCGCAATGAGCAGTTCTTC; CDR3aa: CASSMLVREGRNEQFF
d_gene: .; abundance: .; j_gene: TRBJ2-1; v_gene: TRBV7-2; len: 15; CDR3nt: TGTGCCAGCAGCTTTGCGGTTAGCTCCTACAATGAGCAGTTCTTC; CDR3aa: CASSFAVSSYNEQFF
d_gene: .; abundance: .; j_gene: TRBJ2-7; v_gene: TRBV18; len: 16; CDR3nt: TGTGCCAGCTCACCAAGAGGAGGAGTGGCGTCCTACGAGCAGTACTTC; CDR3aa: CASSPRGGVASYEQYF
d_gene: .; abundance: .; j_gene: TRBJ2-3; v_gene: TRBV10-3; len: 13; CDR3nt: TGTGCCATCAGTGATGCGAACACAGATACGCAGTATTTT; CDR3aa: CAISDANTDTQYF
d_gene: TRBD2; abundance: .; j_gene: TRBJ2-1; v_gene: TRBV7-3; len: 17; CDR3nt: TGTGCCAGCAGCACCACCCGGGGCGGGAGTAAGGGCAATGAGCAGTTCTTC; CDR3aa: CASSTTRGGSKGNEQFF
d_gene: .; abundance: medium-sized; j_gene: TRBJ2-7; v_gene: TRBV4-2; len: 15; CDR3nt: TGTGCCAGCAGCCAAAACCCCCTCACAGGTACCGAGCAGTACTTC; CDR3aa: CASSQNPLTGTEQYF
d_gene: .; abundance: .; j_gene: TRBJ2-3; v_gene: TRBV9; len: 18; CDR3nt: TGTGCCAGCAGCGTAGGGAGTTTCGGCCGGTCTAAAAGGGATACGCAGTATTTT; CDR3aa: CASSVGSFGRSKRDTQYF
d_gene: .; abundance: few; j_gene: TRBJ1-6; v_gene: TRBV5-1; len: 15; CDR3nt: TGCGCCAGCAGCCCGGCGGGGGGTCGGAATTCACCCCTCCACTTT; CDR3aa: CASSPAGGRNSPLHF
d_gene: TRBD2; abundance: few; j_gene: TRBJ2-3; v_gene: TRBV4-1; len: 15; CDR3nt: TGCGCCAGCAAAGTTCCGCGGGGGGGCTCAGATACGCAGTATTTT; CDR3aa: CASKVPRGGSDTQYF
d_gene: TRBD1; abundance: once; j_gene: TRBJ1-1; v_gene: TRBV19; len: 15; CDR3nt: TGTGCCAGTAGTATCAAGGGGGCAGGGAGCACTGAAGCTTTCTTT; CDR3aa: CASSIKGAGSTEAFF
d_gene: TRBD2; abundance: .; j_gene: TRBJ2-1; v_gene: TRBV11-2; len: 16; CDR3nt: TGTGCCAGCAGCACCCTAGCGGGGAGCTCCTACAATGAGCAGTTCTTC; CDR3aa: CASSTLAGSSYNEQFF
d_gene: .; abundance: few; j_gene: TRBJ1-1; v_gene: TRBV6-2/TRBV6-3; len: 15; CDR3nt: TGTGCCAGCAGTTACAGGGGATTGGTGAACACTGAAGCTTTCTTT; CDR3aa: CASSYRGLVNTEAFF